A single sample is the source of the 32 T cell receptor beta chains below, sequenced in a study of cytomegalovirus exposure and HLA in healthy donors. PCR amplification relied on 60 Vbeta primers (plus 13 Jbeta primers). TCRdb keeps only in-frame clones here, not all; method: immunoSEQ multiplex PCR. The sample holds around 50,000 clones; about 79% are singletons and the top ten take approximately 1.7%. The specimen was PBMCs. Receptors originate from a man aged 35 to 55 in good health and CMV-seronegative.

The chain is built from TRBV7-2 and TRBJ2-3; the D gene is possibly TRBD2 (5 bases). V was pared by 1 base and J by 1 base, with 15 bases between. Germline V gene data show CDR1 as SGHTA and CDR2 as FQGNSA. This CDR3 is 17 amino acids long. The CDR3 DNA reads TGTGCCAGCAGCTTAGTAACTAGGGCTCTGGGCACAGATACGCAGTATTTT. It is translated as CASSLVTRALGTDTQYF.

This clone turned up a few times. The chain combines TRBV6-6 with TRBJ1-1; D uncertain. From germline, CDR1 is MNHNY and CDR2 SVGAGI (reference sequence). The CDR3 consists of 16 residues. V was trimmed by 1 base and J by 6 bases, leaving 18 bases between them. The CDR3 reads CASSYFSRRGRAEAFF. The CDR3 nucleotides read TGTGCCAGCAGTTACTTTTCCAGGAGAGGGCGGGCTGAAGCTTTCTTT.

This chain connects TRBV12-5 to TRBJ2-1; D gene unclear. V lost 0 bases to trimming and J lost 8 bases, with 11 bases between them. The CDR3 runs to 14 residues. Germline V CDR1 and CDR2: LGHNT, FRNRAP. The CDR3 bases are TGTGCTAGTGGTTTGGTTTCTAGAGTTGATGAGCAGTTCTTC. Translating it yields CASGLVSRVDEQFF.

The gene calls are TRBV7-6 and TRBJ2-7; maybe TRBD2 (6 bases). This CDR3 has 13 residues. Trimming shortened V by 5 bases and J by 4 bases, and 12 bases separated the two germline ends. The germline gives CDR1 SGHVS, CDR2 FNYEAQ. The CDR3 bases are TGTGCCAGCAGCCCCGGCGGGGCTTACGAGCAGTACTTC. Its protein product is CASSPGGAYEQYF. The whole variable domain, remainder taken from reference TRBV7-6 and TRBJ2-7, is GAGVSQSPRYKVTKRGQDVALRCDPISGHVSLYWYRQALGQGPEFLTYFNYEAQQDKSGLPNDRFSAERPEGSISTLTIQRTEQRDSAMYRCASSPGGAYEQYFGPGTRLTVT.

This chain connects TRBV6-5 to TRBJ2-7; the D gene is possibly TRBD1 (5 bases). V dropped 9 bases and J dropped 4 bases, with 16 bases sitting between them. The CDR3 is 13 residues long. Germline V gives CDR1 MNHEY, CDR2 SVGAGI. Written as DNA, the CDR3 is TGTGCCAGTTTGGACCCGCAGGGTTACGAGCAGTACTTC. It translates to CASLDPQGYEQYF.

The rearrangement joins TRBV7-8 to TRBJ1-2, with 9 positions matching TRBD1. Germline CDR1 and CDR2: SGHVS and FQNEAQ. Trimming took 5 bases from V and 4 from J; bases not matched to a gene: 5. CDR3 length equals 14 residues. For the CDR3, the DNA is TGTGCCAGCAGCATGGGACAGGGAATCTATGGCTACACCTTC. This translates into CASSMGQGIYGYTF.

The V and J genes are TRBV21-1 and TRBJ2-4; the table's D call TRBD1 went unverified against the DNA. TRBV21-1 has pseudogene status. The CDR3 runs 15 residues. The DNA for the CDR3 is TGTGCCAGCAGCAAAGGGGACAACTTTAGTAACATTCAGTACTTC. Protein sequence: CASSKGDNFSNIQYF.

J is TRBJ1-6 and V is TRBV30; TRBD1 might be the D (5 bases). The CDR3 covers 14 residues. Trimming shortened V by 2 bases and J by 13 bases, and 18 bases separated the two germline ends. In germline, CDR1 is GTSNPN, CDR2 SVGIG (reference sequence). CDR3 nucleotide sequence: TGTGCCTGGAGTTCTTGGGGCGCGGTCTCCCCCCTCCACTTT. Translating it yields CAWSSWGAVSPLHF.

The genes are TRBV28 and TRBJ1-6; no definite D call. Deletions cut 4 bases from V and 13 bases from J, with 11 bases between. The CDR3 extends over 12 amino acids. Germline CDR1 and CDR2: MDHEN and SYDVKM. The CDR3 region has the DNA TGTGCCAGCAGTTCCGTTATCTTCCCCCTCCACTTT. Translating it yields CASSSVIFPLHF.

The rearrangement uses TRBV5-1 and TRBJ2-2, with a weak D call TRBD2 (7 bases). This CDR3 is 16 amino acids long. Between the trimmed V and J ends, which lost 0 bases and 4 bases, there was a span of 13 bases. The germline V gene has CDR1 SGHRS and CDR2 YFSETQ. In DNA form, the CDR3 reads TGCGCCAGCAGCTTGGTGTGGGGGGGCCCCACCGGGGAGCTGTTTTTT. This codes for CASSLVWGGPTGELFF.

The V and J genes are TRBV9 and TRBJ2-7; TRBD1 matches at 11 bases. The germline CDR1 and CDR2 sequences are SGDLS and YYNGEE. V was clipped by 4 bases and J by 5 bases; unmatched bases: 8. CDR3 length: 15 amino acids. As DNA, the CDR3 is TGTGCCAGCAGCCCCCTCGGACAGGGGGCCCACGAGCAGTACTTC. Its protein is CASSPLGQGAHEQYF.

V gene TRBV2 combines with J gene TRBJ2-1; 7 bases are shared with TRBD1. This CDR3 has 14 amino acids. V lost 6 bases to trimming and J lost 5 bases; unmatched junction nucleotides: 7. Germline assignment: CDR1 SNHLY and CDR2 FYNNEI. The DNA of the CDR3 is TGTGCCAGCAGCGAGCTGACAGGGAACAATGAGCAGTTCTTC. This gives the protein CASSELTGNNEQFF.

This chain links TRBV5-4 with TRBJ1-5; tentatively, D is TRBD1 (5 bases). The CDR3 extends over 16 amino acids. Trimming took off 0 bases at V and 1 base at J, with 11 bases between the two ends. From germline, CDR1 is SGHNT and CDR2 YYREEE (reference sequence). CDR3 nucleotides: TGTGCCAGCAGCTTGGGTGGGGCAGGAAGCAATCAGCCCCAGCATTTT. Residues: CASSLGGAGSNQPQHF. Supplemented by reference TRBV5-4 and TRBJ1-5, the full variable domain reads ETGVTQSPTHLIKTRGQQVTLRCSSQSGHNTVSWYQQALGQGPQFIFQYYREEENGRGNFPPRFSGLQFPNYSSELNVNALELDDSALYLCASSLGGAGSNQPQHFGDGTRLSIL.

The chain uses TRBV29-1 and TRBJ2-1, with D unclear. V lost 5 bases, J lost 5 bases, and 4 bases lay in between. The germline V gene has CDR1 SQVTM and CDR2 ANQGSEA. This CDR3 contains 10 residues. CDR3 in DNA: TGCAGCGTTTATAACAATGAGCAGTTCTTC. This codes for CSVYNNEQFF.

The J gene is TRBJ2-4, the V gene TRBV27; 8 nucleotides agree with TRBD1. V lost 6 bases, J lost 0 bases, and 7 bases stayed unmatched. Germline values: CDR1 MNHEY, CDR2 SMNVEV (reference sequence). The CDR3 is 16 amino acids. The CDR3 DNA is TGTGCCAGCAGCTTACGACAGGGGCTAGCCAAAAACATTCAGTACTTC. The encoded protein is CASSLRQGLAKNIQYF.

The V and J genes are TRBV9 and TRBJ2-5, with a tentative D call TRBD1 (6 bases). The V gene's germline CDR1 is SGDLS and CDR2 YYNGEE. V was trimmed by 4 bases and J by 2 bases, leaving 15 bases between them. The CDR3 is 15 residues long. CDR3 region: CASSFRWTEQETQYF. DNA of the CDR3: TGTGCCAGCAGCTTCCGATGGACAGAACAAGAGACCCAGTACTTC.

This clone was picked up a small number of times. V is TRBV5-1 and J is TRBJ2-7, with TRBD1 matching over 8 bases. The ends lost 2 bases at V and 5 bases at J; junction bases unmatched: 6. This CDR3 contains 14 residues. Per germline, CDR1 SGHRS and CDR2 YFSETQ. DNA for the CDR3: TGCGCCAGCAGCTTTCGGACAGGGACGGACGAGCAGTACTTC. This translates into CASSFRTGTDEQYF.

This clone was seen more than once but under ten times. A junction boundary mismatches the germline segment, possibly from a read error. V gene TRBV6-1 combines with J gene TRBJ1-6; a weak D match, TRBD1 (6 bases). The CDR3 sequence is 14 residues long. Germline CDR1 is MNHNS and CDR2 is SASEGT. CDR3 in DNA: TGTGCCAGCAGCGAAGGGACATATCCTCAGGCCCTCCACTTT. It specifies CASSEGTYPQALHF.

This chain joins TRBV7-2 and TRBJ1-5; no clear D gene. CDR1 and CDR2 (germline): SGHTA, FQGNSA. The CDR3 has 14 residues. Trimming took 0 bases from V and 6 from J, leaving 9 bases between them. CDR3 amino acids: CASSLAGRSQPQHF. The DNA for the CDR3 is TGTGCCAGCAGCTTAGCTGGGCGAAGTCAGCCCCAGCATTTT. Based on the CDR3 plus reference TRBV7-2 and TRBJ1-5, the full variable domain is GAGVSQSPSNKVTEKGKDVELRCDPISGHTALYWYRQSLGQGLEFLIYFQGNSAPDKSGLPSDRFSAERTGGSVSTLTIQRTQQEDSAVYLCASSLAGRSQPQHFGDGTRLSIL.

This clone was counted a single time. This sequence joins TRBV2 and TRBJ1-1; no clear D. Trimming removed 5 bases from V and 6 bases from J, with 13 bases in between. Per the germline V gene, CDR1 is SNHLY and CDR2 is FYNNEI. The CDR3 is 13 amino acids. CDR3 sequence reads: CASSRGATAEAFF. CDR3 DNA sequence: TGTGCCAGCAGTAGAGGAGCCACCGCTGAAGCTTTCTTT. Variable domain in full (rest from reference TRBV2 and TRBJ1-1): EPEVTQTPSHQVTQMGQEVILRCVPISNHLYFYWYRQILGQKVEFLVSFYNNEISEKSEIFDDQFSVERPDGSNFTLKIRSTKLEDSAMYFCASSRGATAEAFFGQGTRLTVV.

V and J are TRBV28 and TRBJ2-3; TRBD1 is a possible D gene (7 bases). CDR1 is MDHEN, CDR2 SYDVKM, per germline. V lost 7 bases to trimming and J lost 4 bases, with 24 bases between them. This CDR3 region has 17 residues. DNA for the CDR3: TGTGCCAGCAACACAGCAGGTCAGGGGGGCAGGGCAGATACGCAGTATTTT. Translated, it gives CASNTAGQGGRADTQYF.

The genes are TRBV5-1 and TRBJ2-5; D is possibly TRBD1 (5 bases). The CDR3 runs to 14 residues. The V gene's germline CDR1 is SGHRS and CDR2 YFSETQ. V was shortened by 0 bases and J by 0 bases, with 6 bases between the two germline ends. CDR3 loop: CASSLEGYQETQYF. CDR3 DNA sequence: TGCGCCAGCAGCTTGGAGGGGTACCAAGAGACCCAGTACTTC.

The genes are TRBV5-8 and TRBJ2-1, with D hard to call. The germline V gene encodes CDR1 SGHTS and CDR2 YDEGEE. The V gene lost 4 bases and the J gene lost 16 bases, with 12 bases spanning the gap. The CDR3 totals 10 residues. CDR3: CASSPSRPFF. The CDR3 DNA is TGTGCCAGCAGCCCCTCGAGGCCCTTCTTC.

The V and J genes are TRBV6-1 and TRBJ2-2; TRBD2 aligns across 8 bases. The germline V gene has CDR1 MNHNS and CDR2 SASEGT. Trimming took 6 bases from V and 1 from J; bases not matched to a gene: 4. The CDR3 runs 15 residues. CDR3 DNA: TGTGCCAGCAGGGCGGGGGGACTGAACACCGGGGAGCTGTTTTTT. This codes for CASRAGGLNTGELFF.

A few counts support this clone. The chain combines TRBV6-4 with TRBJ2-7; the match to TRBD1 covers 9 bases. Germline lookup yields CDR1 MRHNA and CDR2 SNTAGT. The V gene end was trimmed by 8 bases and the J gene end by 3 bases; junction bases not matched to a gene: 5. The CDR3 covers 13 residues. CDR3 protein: CASGTGPFYEQYV. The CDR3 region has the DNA TGTGCCAGCGGGACAGGGCCCTTCTACGAGCAGTACGTC.

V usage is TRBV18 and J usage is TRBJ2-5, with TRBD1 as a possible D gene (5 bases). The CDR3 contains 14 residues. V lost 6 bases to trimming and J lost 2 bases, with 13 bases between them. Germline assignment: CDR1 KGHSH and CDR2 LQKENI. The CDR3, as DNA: TGTGCCAGCTCCCCGACCGACAGACAAGAGACCCAGTACTTC. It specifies CASSPTDRQETQYF.

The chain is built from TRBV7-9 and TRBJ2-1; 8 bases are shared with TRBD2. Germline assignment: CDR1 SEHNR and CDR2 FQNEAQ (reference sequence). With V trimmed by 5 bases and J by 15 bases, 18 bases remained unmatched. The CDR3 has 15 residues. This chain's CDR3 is CASSKGPSGLDRGFF. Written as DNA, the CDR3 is TGTGCCAGCAGCAAGGGGCCTAGCGGGCTTGATCGTGGGTTCTTC.

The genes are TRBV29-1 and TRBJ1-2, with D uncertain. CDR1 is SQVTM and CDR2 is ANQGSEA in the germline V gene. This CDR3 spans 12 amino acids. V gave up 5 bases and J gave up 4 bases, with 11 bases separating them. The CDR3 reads CSVKPSSYGYTF. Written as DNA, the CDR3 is TGCAGCGTTAAGCCCTCTTCCTATGGCTACACCTTC.

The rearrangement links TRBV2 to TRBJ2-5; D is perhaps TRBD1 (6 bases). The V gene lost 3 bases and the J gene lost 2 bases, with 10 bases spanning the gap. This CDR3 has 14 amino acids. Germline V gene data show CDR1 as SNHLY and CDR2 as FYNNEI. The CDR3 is CASSDRDNQETQYF. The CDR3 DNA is TGTGCCAGCAGTGATCGGGACAATCAAGAGACCCAGTACTTC.

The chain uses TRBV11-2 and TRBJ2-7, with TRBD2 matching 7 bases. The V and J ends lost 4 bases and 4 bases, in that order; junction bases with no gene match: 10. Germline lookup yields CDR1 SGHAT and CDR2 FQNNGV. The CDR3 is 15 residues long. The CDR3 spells CASSSTAGLQYEQYV. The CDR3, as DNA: TGTGCCAGCAGCTCAACAGCGGGGCTTCAGTACGAGCAGTACGTC.

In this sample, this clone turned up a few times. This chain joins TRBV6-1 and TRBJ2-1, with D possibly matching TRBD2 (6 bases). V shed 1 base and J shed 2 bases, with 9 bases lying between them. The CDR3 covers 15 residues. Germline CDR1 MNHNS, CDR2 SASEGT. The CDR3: CASSEGTTTYNEQFF. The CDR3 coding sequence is TGTGCCAGCAGTGAAGGGACTACTACCTACAATGAGCAGTTCTTC.

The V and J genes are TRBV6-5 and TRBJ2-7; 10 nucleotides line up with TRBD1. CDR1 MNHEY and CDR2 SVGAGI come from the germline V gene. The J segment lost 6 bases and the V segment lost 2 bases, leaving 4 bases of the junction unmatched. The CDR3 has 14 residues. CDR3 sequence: CASSYGTGVREQYF. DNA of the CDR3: TGTGCCAGCAGTTACGGGACAGGGGTCCGCGAGCAGTACTTC.